The rows below give T cell receptor beta chains drawn from one sample of a study of PD-L1 blockade in urothelial cancer. Only in-frame clones appear in the TCRdb table, and some are missing; sequencing was by immunoSEQ multiplex PCR. This table has 100,000 to 150,000 clones, roughly 86% appearing once. The sample was PBMCs, taken around atezolizumab (anti-PD-L1) treatment. The source is a man aged 50 to 59 with urothelial cancer. Each CDR3 is given with its conserved first and last residue. D genes are given only for firm matches. Clone size, where shown, is once, few, many, or a class for clones that have expanded.

D gene | J gene | clone size | V gene | CDR3 protein | CDR3 DNA
TRBD2 | TRBJ2-7 | . | TRBV15 | CATSREASGSHEQYF | TGTGCCACCAGCAGAGAGGCTAGCGGGAGCCACGAGCAGTACTTC
. | TRBJ2-1 | . | TRBV2 | CASNFGENEQFF | TGTGCCAGCAACTTCGGGGAAAATGAGCAGTTCTTC
. | TRBJ2-1 | once | TRBV9 | CASSVGTRSYNEQFF | TGTGCCAGCAGCGTAGGGACTCGCTCCTACAATGAGCAGTTCTTC
. | TRBJ2-2 | once | TRBV7-9 | CASSWGQNTGELFF | TGTGCCAGCAGCTGGGGACAGAACACCGGGGAGCTGTTTTTT
. | TRBJ2-2 | . | TRBV28 | CASSLVQTTGELFF | TGTGCCAGCAGTTTAGTACAGACAACCGGGGAGCTGTTTTTT
. | TRBJ2-7 | . | TRBV28 | CASSKSGPPYEQYF | TGTGCCAGCAGTAAGAGCGGGCCTCCCTACGAGCAGTACTTC
. | TRBJ2-5 | . | TRBV6-5 | CASSSSEGDVQETQYF | TGTGCCAGCAGTTCTTCTGAGGGTGACGTACAAGAGACCCAGTACTTC
TRBD2 | TRBJ2-3 | . | TRBV6-5 | CASSYSSGRADTQYF | TGTGCCAGCAGTTACTCTAGCGGGAGAGCAGATACGCAGTATTTT
. | TRBJ2-3 | . | TRBV9 | CASSPWTASTDTQYF | TGTGCCAGCAGTCCTTGGACAGCTAGCACAGATACGCAGTATTTT
. | TRBJ2-5 | once | TRBV5-1 | CASSLADSEKTQYF | TGCGCCAGCAGCTTGGCCGACTCCGAGAAGACCCAGTACTTC
TRBD1 | TRBJ2-2 | . | TRBV6-1 | CGTPGQAHTGELFF | TGTGGCACCCCGGGACAGGCCCACACCGGGGAGCTGTTTTTT
. | TRBJ1-5 | . | TRBV10-2 | CASVTGGKRQPQHF | TGCGCCAGCGTGACCGGGGGGAAGCGTCAGCCCCAGCATTTT
TRBD2 | TRBJ2-7 | . | TRBV9 | CASSTGLAGVNEQYF | TGTGCCAGCAGCACGGGACTAGCGGGAGTTAACGAGCAGTACTTC
. | TRBJ2-2 | . | TRBV5-1 | CASSLSWGQGGELFF | TGCGCCAGCAGCTTGTCCTGGGGCCAAGGGGGGGAGCTGTTTTTT
. | TRBJ2-3 | . | TRBV5-1 | CASSLVPGETDTQYF | TGCGCCAGCAGCTTGGTTCCGGGGGAGACAGATACGCAGTATTTT
. | TRBJ2-7 | . | TRBV18 | CASGSRGMENYEQYF | TGTGCCAGCGGCTCCAGGGGAATGGAGAACTACGAGCAGTACTTC
. | TRBJ1-2 | . | TRBV25-1 | CASSATSSGSGGYTF | TGTGCCAGCAGTGCCACCAGCTCTGGGAGCGGTGGCTACACCTTC
. | TRBJ1-1 | . | TRBV6-6 | CASSYQDRRVPEAFF | TGTGCCAGCAGTTACCAAGACAGACGTGTGCCCGAAGCTTTCTTT
TRBD1 | TRBJ2-7 | . | TRBV28 | CASSTSGTGGEQYF | TGTGCCAGCAGCACCTCCGGGACAGGGGGCGAGCAGTACTTC
TRBD1 | TRBJ2-1 | . | TRBV19 | CASSIPRGQAYNEQFF | TGTGCCAGTAGTATTCCGAGGGGGCAGGCTTACAATGAGCAGTTCTTC
. | TRBJ2-1 | . | TRBV10-1 | CASSGNGGSSYNEQFF | TGCGCCAGCAGTGGAAACGGGGGTAGCTCCTACAATGAGCAGTTCTTC
. | TRBJ2-2 | . | TRBV27 | CASSLVRNTGELFF | TGTGCCAGCAGTTTGGTGCGGAACACCGGGGAGCTGTTTTTT
TRBD1 | TRBJ2-2 | . | TRBV9 | CASSMGQGNTGELFF | TGTGCCAGCAGCATGGGACAGGGGAACACCGGGGAGCTGTTTTTT
TRBD2 | TRBJ2-7 | . | TRBV29-1 | CSVEAAEGSGGRLYEQYF | TGCAGCGTTGAGGCAGCGGAAGGGTCGGGAGGGCGTCTTTACGAGCAGTACTTC
TRBD1 | TRBJ1-6 | once | TRBV28 | CASSSYRGSSGRPLHF | TGTGCCAGCAGTTCATACAGGGGATCCTCGGGAAGGCCCCTCCACTTT
. | TRBJ2-1 | . | TRBV7-3 | CASSLRGGEQFF | TGTGCCAGCAGCTTACGAGGCGGGGAGCAGTTCTTC
TRBD2 | TRBJ2-1 | . | TRBV7-9 | CATRTSGSSEQFF | TGTGCCACTAGGACTAGCGGGAGTAGTGAGCAGTTCTTC
. | TRBJ1-1 | once | TRBV7-2 | CASSLAMGGNTEAFF | TGTGCCAGCAGCTTAGCGATGGGGGGGAACACTGAAGCTTTCTTT
. | TRBJ2-5 | . | TRBV27 | CASSWAKETQYF | TGTGCCAGCAGTTGGGCGAAAGAGACCCAGTACTTC
TRBD1 | TRBJ1-1 | . | TRBV6-1 | CASSGTGGSTEAFF | TGTGCCAGCAGCGGGACAGGGGGTTCCACTGAAGCTTTCTTT
TRBD2 | TRBJ2-1 | . | TRBV28 | CASSFPRASGSGSSYNEQFF | TGTGCCAGCAGTTTTCCCCGGGCTAGCGGGAGTGGGAGCTCCTACAATGAGCAGTTCTTC
. | TRBJ2-5 | . | TRBV6-1 | CASRATGTQETQYF | TGTGCCAGCAGGGCAACAGGAACTCAAGAGACCCAGTACTTC
TRBD1 | TRBJ1-6 | . | TRBV30 | CAWSVVRTGGNSPLHF | TGTGCCTGGAGTGTGGTCCGGACAGGGGGCAATTCACCCCTCCACTTT
. | TRBJ2-5 | . | TRBV28 | CASSFYGGSETQYF | TGTGCCAGCAGTTTTTATGGGGGGTCAGAGACCCAGTACTTC
. | TRBJ2-1 | . | TRBV6-6 | CASSYPPPGEQQFF | TGTGCCAGCAGTTACCCGCCGCCGGGGGAACAGCAGTTCTTC
TRBD2 | TRBJ2-7 | . | TRBV10-1 | CAGPIAGTSGYEQYF | TGCGCCGGACCCATCGCCGGGACTAGCGGCTACGAGCAGTACTTC
. | TRBJ2-7 | . | TRBV5-1 | CASSPGTYETYEQYF | TGCGCCAGCAGCCCCGGGACATATGAAACCTACGAGCAGTACTTC
TRBD2 | TRBJ2-1 | . | TRBV9 | CASSVYEGLADSYNEQFF | TGTGCCAGCAGCGTATATGAGGGACTAGCGGACTCCTACAATGAGCAGTTCTTC
TRBD2 | TRBJ2-6 | . | TRBV9 | CASSPRLAGGLLSGANVLTF | TGTGCCAGCAGCCCTAGACTAGCGGGAGGCCTCCTGAGTGGGGCCAACGTCCTGACTTTC
TRBD1 | TRBJ1-2 | . | TRBV2 | CASSPVVGTGSYGYTF | TGTGCCAGCAGCCCCGTCGTTGGGACAGGGAGCTATGGCTACACCTTC
. | TRBJ2-3 | . | TRBV15 | CATGGAGAMGDTQYF | TGTGCCACAGGCGGGGCGGGCGCGATGGGAGATACGCAGTATTTT
. | TRBJ2-2 | . | TRBV6-4 | CASSQDYNTGELFF | TGTGCCAGCAGTCAGGACTACAACACCGGGGAGCTGTTTTTT
TRBD1 | TRBJ1-2 | . | TRBV14 | CASSQDSWDSFYGYTF | TGTGCCAGCAGCCAAGACTCCTGGGACAGCTTTTATGGCTACACCTTC
TRBD2 | TRBJ2-2 | . | TRBV11-2 | CASRLAGGPTGELFF | TGTGCCAGCAGACTAGCGGGAGGGCCCACCGGGGAGCTGTTTTTT
TRBD2 | TRBJ2-7 | . | TRBV28 | CASSLVGLADSKKGEQYF | TGTGCCAGCAGTTTAGTGGGACTAGCGGACTCCAAAAAGGGCGAGCAGTACTTC
TRBD1 | TRBJ1-2 | . | TRBV5-4 | CASSYETGTGYTF | TGTGCCAGCAGCTATGAGACAGGGACCGGCTACACCTTC
TRBD1 | TRBJ1-4 | . | TRBV5-6 | CASSWGQGEKLFF | TGTGCCAGCAGCTGGGGACAGGGTGAAAAACTGTTTTTT
. | TRBJ2-2 | . | TRBV30 | CAWSAGVGTGELFF | TGTGCCTGGAGTGCAGGGGTGGGCACCGGGGAGCTGTTTTTT
TRBD2 | TRBJ2-5 | . | TRBV7-2 | CASSLALREGQETQYF | TGTGCCAGCAGCTTAGCCCTCCGGGAGGGGCAAGAGACCCAGTACTTC
. | TRBJ1-5 | . | TRBV4-2 | CASSPRGNDNQPQHF | TGTGCCAGCAGCCCCAGAGGGAACGACAATCAGCCCCAGCATTTT
. | TRBJ2-7 | . | TRBV28 | CASRSQGPPYEQYF | TGTGCCAGCAGGTCACAGGGACCTCCCTACGAGCAGTACTTC
. | TRBJ1-3 | . | TRBV7-9 | CASSQDTGNTIYF | TGTGCCAGCAGCCAGGACACCGGAAACACCATATATTTT
. | TRBJ2-3 | . | TRBV9 | CASSSNVAGGTDTQYF | TGTGCCAGCAGTTCGAACGTTGCGGGTGGCACAGATACGCAGTATTTT
TRBD1 | TRBJ1-2 | . | TRBV7-2 | CASSLVLQGTGYTF | TGTGCCAGCAGCTTAGTTTTACAGGGGACCGGCTACACCTTC
TRBD1 | TRBJ1-1 | once | TRBV13 | CASSLKSGQGFTEAFF | TGTGCCAGCAGCTTAAAGTCCGGACAGGGATTTACTGAAGCTTTCTTT
. | TRBJ1-3 | . | TRBV6-6 | CASSTRNTIYF | TGTGCCAGCAGTACGAGGAACACCATATATTTT
. | TRBJ2-7 | . | TRBV11-2 | CASSSTQQGYEQYF | TGTGCCAGCAGCTCAACCCAACAGGGTTACGAGCAGTACTTC